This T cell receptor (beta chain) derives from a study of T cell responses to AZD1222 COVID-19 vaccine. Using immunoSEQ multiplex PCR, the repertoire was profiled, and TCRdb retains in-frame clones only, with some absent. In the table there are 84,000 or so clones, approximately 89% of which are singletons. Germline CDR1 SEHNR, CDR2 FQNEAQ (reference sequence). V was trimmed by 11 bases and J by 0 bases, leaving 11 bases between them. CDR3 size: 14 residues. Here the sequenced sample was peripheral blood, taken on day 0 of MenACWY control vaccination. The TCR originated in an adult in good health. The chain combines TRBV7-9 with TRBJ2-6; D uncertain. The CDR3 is CAGMDGSGANVLTF. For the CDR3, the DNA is TGTGCCGGCATGGACGGCTCTGGGGCCAACGTCCTGACTTTC.